These T cell receptor beta chains were read from a single sample in a study of blood T cell repertoires in COVID-19. TCRdb keeps only in-frame clones here, not all; method: immunoSEQ multiplex PCR. The table records hundreds of thousands of clones, 88% of them present only once. The sample taken for sequencing was peripheral blood. These receptors all come from a woman aged 30 to 39 who had recovered from COVID-19. The CDR3 runs from the conserved cysteine through the conserved F or W. Fields, in order: V gene, clone size, CDR3 protein. Size values are once, few and many counts, or a class for expanded clones, and some rows have none.

v_call: TRBV7-8
clone_size: once
cdr3_aa: CASSLGQGSYNSPLHF

v_call: TRBV6-5
clone_size: -
cdr3_aa: CASSYPAGGEETQYF

v_call: TRBV2
clone_size: once
cdr3_aa: CASRDTGTSGTPRYF

v_call: TRBV19
clone_size: -
cdr3_aa: CASMDRASKNIQYF

v_call: TRBV5-8
clone_size: -
cdr3_aa: CASSLGQRETQYF

v_call: TRBV7-2
clone_size: -
cdr3_aa: CASGRLAGGRSYEQYF

v_call: TRBV7-9
clone_size: -
cdr3_aa: CASSPRGGLISYNEQFF

v_call: TRBV30
clone_size: once
cdr3_aa: CAWSLGQASGYTF

v_call: TRBV2
clone_size: -
cdr3_aa: CASQDRSTEAFF

v_call: TRBV7-2
clone_size: -
cdr3_aa: CASSFEAGGLGEQYF

v_call: TRBV5-1
clone_size: -
cdr3_aa: CASSSQGGDYGYTF

v_call: TRBV7-3
clone_size: -
cdr3_aa: CASSLAGLPSGGLMSSYNEQFF

v_call: TRBV6-2/TRBV6-3
clone_size: -
cdr3_aa: CASSPVTSGGKETQYF

v_call: TRBV5-1
clone_size: -
cdr3_aa: CASSTGGLNEKLFF

v_call: TRBV7-6
clone_size: -
cdr3_aa: CASSLTKDSEQYF

v_call: TRBV9
clone_size: -
cdr3_aa: CASSVTPGQTEAFF

v_call: TRBV19
clone_size: -
cdr3_aa: CASSIKARGSQPQHF

v_call: TRBV5-1
clone_size: -
cdr3_aa: CASSFSDSNTEAFF

v_call: TRBV7-9
clone_size: -
cdr3_aa: CASSHPPTGYNEKLFF

v_call: TRBV7-9
clone_size: -
cdr3_aa: CASSLALWNTEAFF

v_call: TRBV2
clone_size: -
cdr3_aa: CASPAGTGTYEQYF

v_call: TRBV7-3
clone_size: -
cdr3_aa: CASSPLLLNREGMGNQPQHF

v_call: TRBV2
clone_size: -
cdr3_aa: CASSVQTGERYTEAFF

v_call: TRBV11-2
clone_size: -
cdr3_aa: CASSLGPRGQDTQYF

v_call: TRBV19
clone_size: -
cdr3_aa: CASISNRGRDTGELFF

v_call: TRBV6-2/TRBV6-3
clone_size: -
cdr3_aa: CASSTRQGGQPQHF

v_call: TRBV24-1
clone_size: -
cdr3_aa: CATSDSGQVSYEQYF

v_call: TRBV29-1
clone_size: once
cdr3_aa: CSGVTGGEYNEQFF

v_call: TRBV5-5
clone_size: -
cdr3_aa: CASSSTGTGDNEQFF

v_call: TRBV6-2/TRBV6-3
clone_size: few
cdr3_aa: CASSYSPLAGIYNEQFF

v_call: TRBV10-2
clone_size: -
cdr3_aa: CASSDRGIQEQYF

v_call: TRBV18
clone_size: -
cdr3_aa: CASSPSLVSTDTQYF

v_call: TRBV5-4
clone_size: -
cdr3_aa: CASSSLSDTDYGYTF

v_call: TRBV7-8
clone_size: -
cdr3_aa: CASSLWTHNYGYTF

v_call: TRBV7-6
clone_size: -
cdr3_aa: CASSLANQQYYEQYF

v_call: TRBV7-2
clone_size: -
cdr3_aa: CASSPTGGPYEQYF

v_call: TRBV18
clone_size: -
cdr3_aa: CASSPGGANYGYTF

v_call: TRBV28
clone_size: -
cdr3_aa: CASSLGARDYGYTF